Shown below are 28 T cell receptor beta chains from a single sample sequenced in a study of control samples from healthy donors and cancer patients. Here immunoSEQ multiplex PCR was the method, and the copy in TCRdb shows in-frame clones only, minus some. The data contain some 89,000 clones, approximately 87% of them singletons. Sequencing was carried out using blood. The source of these receptors is a woman aged 40 to 50 in good health.

This clone has a single count. The CDR3 reads CASSFGTPSANNEQFF. The CDR3 DNA sequence: TGCGCCAGCAGCTTCGGGACTCCTAGCGCGAACAATGAGCAGTTCTTC. The chain joins TRBV5-1 to TRBJ2-1, with D perhaps matching TRBD2 (6 bases). This CDR3 region has 16 residues. The ends were cut back, 2 bases at V and 5 bases at J, with 17 bases in the middle. Germline lookup yields CDR1 SGHRS and CDR2 YFSETQ.

The chain links TRBV29-1 to TRBJ1-2; tentative D call: TRBD1 (6 bases). V was pared by 3 bases and J by 6 bases, with 14 bases between. CDR1 and CDR2 (germline): SQVTM, ANQGSEA. The CDR3 sequence is 13 residues long. In DNA form, the CDR3 reads TGCAGCGTTGACACCGGGACAAAGAATGGCTACACCTTC. Amino acid sequence: CSVDTGTKNGYTF.

This chain connects TRBV18 to TRBJ1-1; D is unclear. Trimming removed 3 bases at V and 1 base at J, with 6 bases between. Germline V gene sequence: CDR1 KGHSH, CDR2 LQKENI. The CDR3 runs to 13 residues. CDR3 bases: TGTGCCAGCTCACCCCAGAAGAACACTGAAGCTTTCTTT. Encoded protein: CASSPQKNTEAFF.

The chain couples TRBV5-1 to TRBJ2-5, with D possibly matching TRBD1 (5 bases). V was trimmed by 0 bases and J by 4 bases, leaving 10 bases between them. This CDR3 region has 14 residues. Germline values: CDR1 SGHRS, CDR2 YFSETQ. Written as DNA, the CDR3 is TGCGCCAGCAGCTTGGTTTCAGGGTCAGAGACCCAGTACTTC. Translation gives CASSLVSGSETQYF.

The chain is built from TRBV27 and TRBJ2-2; TRBD2 is a possible D gene (5 bases). Trimming took 6 bases from V and 7 from J, leaving 15 bases between them. The length of the CDR3 is 14 residues. CDR1 MNHEY and CDR2 SMNVEV come from the germline V gene (reference sequence). Written as DNA, the CDR3 is TGTGCCAGCAGGCATGGACGGGAACGCGGGGAGCTGTTTTTT. This sequence encodes CASRHGRERGELFF.

This clone was seen at least ten times. The V gene is TRBV9, the J gene TRBJ1-1; D not certain. The CDR3 has 15 amino acids. The germline V gene has CDR1 SGDLS and CDR2 YYNGEE. Trimming stripped 3 bases from V and 1 base from J, with 13 bases between. The CDR3 here is CASSESGSSNTEAFF. The CDR3 DNA is TGTGCCAGCAGCGAAAGCGGGAGTTCGAACACTGAAGCTTTCTTT.

This clone was counted only a few times. This sequence joins TRBV6-5 and TRBJ1-1; 7 nucleotides agree with TRBD1. Unmatched junction bases numbered 8, after V lost 6 bases and J lost 4 bases. Germline V gene data show CDR1 as MNHEY and CDR2 as SVGAGI. There are 14 residues in the CDR3. CDR3 bases: TGTGCCAGCAGCGTAGGGGGCTGGGGCACTGAAGCTTTCTTT. Its translation is CASSVGGWGTEAFF.

This chain connects TRBV19 to TRBJ1-5; weak D call: TRBD1 (5 bases). The CDR3 consists of 18 residues. Germline lookup yields CDR1 LNHDA and CDR2 SQIVND (reference sequence). V dropped 6 bases and J dropped 2 bases, with 23 bases sitting between them. CDR3 coding DNA: TGTGCCAGTAGCCGCATGGGGGACTCATTGTTCGGCAATCAGCCCCAGCATTTT. Protein: CASSRMGDSLFGNQPQHF.

J is TRBJ2-6 and V is TRBV29-1, with D unclear. The germline gives CDR1 SQVTM, CDR2 ANQGSEA. V was pared by 4 bases and J by 2 bases, with 6 bases between. The CDR3 covers 13 residues. CDR3 sequence (DNA): TGCAGCGTTGGCGAAGCTGGGGCCAACGTCCTGACTTTC. Amino acids: CSVGEAGANVLTF. The full variable domain, its missing parts supplied by reference TRBV29-1 and TRBJ2-6, is SAVISQKPSRDICQRGTSLTIQCQVDSQVTMMFWYRQQPGQSLTLIATANQGSEATYESGFVIDKFPISRPNLTFSTLTVSNMSPEDSSIYLCSVGEAGANVLTFGAGSRLTVL.

This chain links TRBV6-5 with TRBJ1-6; TRBD1 might be the D (6 bases). Germline V gene lookup returns CDR1 MNHEY and CDR2 SVGAGI. This CDR3 spans 16 amino acids. V lost 0 bases and J 7 bases, leaving 13 bases between the germline ends. CDR3 DNA sequence: TGTGCCAGCAGTTACTCGGGAAGGACAGACAATTCACCCCTCCACTTT. It translates to CASSYSGRTDNSPLHF.

The chain couples TRBV5-1 to TRBJ2-7; TRBD2 matches at 7 bases. This CDR3 comprises 13 residues. The J segment lost 6 bases and the V segment lost 0 bases, leaving 3 bases of the junction unmatched. Germline lookup yields CDR1 SGHRS and CDR2 YFSETQ. CDR3 in amino acids: CASSLGLAVEQYF. CDR3 in DNA: TGCGCCAGCAGCTTGGGCCTAGCGGTCGAGCAGTACTTC.

The V and J genes are TRBV19 and TRBJ2-2; D gene unclear. The CDR3 extends over 14 amino acids. V dropped 8 bases and J dropped 3 bases, with 13 bases sitting between them. CDR1 is LNHDA and CDR2 is SQIVND in the germline V gene (reference sequence). The CDR3 DNA sequence: TGTGCCAGTGCCACGGAAAGATACACCGGGGAGCTGTTTTTT. Protein sequence: CASATERYTGELFF.

The V and J genes are TRBV19 and TRBJ1-2; no definite D call. Germline CDR1 is LNHDA and CDR2 is SQIVND (reference sequence). The CDR3 length is 14 residues. The V end was cut by 5 bases, the J end by 4 bases, with 14 bases between. CDR3: CASSVSKSVYGYTF. The CDR3 nucleotides are TGTGCCAGTAGTGTGTCGAAGTCTGTCTATGGCTACACCTTC.

V gene TRBV4-1 combines with J gene TRBJ2-2; possibly TRBD1 or TRBD2 for D (6 bases each). CDR3 length: 17 amino acids. V was clipped by 4 bases and J by 8 bases, with 23 bases between them. Germline lookup yields CDR1 MGHRA and CDR2 YSYEKL. As DNA, the CDR3 is TGCGCCAGCAGCCGAGCCCAGCGGGCCATTAGGGGGGGGGAGCTGTTTTTT. Translating it yields CASSRAQRAIRGGELFF.

V gene TRBV2 combines with J gene TRBJ2-1; 12 bases are shared with TRBD2. This CDR3 contains 15 residues. Trimming cost V 7 bases and J 7 bases; bases outside gene matches: 8. CDR1 SNHLY and CDR2 FYNNEI come from the germline V gene. Here the CDR3 reads CASTLSSGGANEQFF. CDR3 coding DNA: TGTGCCAGCACACTGTCTAGCGGGGGGGCAAATGAGCAGTTCTTC.

This clone was observed a single time. The rearrangement uses TRBV3-1 (or the pseudogene TRBV3-2) and TRBJ2-2; D ambiguous. CDR3 length: 14 residues. V was pared by 3 bases and J by 2 bases, with 7 bases between. Germline CDR1 and CDR2: LGHDT and YNNKEL (reference sequence). The chain's CDR3 is CASSHHSNTGELFF. The CDR3 DNA follows: TGTGCCAGCAGCCACCACAGTAACACCGGGGAGCTGTTTTTT.

V usage is TRBV9 and J usage is TRBJ2-1, with 7 bases matching TRBD2. The J segment lost 2 bases and the V segment lost 0 bases, leaving 2 bases of the junction unmatched. CDR1 and CDR2 from the germline V gene are SGDLS and YYNGEE. The CDR3 is 15 residues long. The CDR3 DNA is TGTGCCAGCAGCGTAGGAGCGGGGCCCTACAATGAGCAGTTCTTC. Translation: CASSVGAGPYNEQFF.

V usage is TRBV19 and J usage is TRBJ1-5, with 10 nucleotides matching TRBD1. This CDR3 has 18 residues. Losses at the gene ends were 6 bases for V and 2 bases for J; bases not matched to a gene: 13. In germline, CDR1 is LNHDA, CDR2 SQIVND (reference sequence). Written as DNA, the CDR3 is TGTGCCAGTAGCCGTTCCGGGACAGGGGAGATGGGCAATCAGCCCCAGCATTTT. Its protein product is CASSRSGTGEMGNQPQHF.

This clone is a singleton in its sample. This CDR3 reads CASRSGTSFRETQYF. For the CDR3, the DNA is TGTGCCAGCAGATCCGGGACTAGCTTCAGAGAGACCCAGTACTTC. The V and J genes are TRBV7-9 and TRBJ2-5; 9 nucleotides match TRBD2. The CDR3 consists of 15 residues. The V and J ends lost 6 bases and 4 bases, in that order; junction bases with no gene match: 9. Germline CDR1 reads SEHNR; CDR2 reads FQNEAQ (reference sequence). Full variable domain (remainder filled in from reference TRBV7-9 and TRBJ2-5): DTGVSQNPRHKITKRGQNVTFRCDPISEHNRLYWYRQTLGQGPEFLTYFQNEAQLEKSRLLSDRFSAERPKGSFSTLEIQRTEQGDSAMYLCASRSGTSFRETQYFGPGTRLLVL.

This rearrangement joins TRBV29-1 to TRBJ2-5, with TRBD1 as a possible D gene (6 bases). This CDR3 has 14 amino acids. Germline V gives CDR1 SQVTM, CDR2 ANQGSEA. With 0 bases removed from V and 5 bases from J, the gap between germline ends came to 13 bases. The CDR3 loop is CSVEDRFRGETQYF. In DNA form, the CDR3 reads TGCAGCGTTGAAGATAGATTCAGGGGCGAGACCCAGTACTTC.

This chain links TRBV7-2 with TRBJ1-2, with 7 positions matching TRBD1. J gave up 7 bases and V 5 bases, and 7 bases lay outside the gene matches. The germline V gene encodes CDR1 SGHTA and CDR2 FQGNSA. The CDR3 runs 13 residues. The CDR3 DNA follows: TGTGCCAGCAGCGTGGGACAGTGGACTGGCTACACCTTC. Residues: CASSVGQWTGYTF.

The chain is built from TRBV10-1 and TRBJ2-2; D remains ambiguous. V was cut by 0 bases and J by 6 bases, with 5 bases left in between. The CDR3 sequence is 13 residues long. Per the germline V gene, CDR1 is WNHNN and CDR2 is SYGVQD (reference sequence). As DNA, the CDR3 is TGCGCCAGCAGTGAGTCCTGGTCCGGGGAGCTGTTTTTT. It translates to CASSESWSGELFF.

The rearrangement uses TRBV30 and TRBJ1-2; 7 bases map to TRBD1. Trimming at V came to 4 bases and at J to 3 bases, leaving 5 bases not matched to a gene. The germline gives CDR1 GTSNPN, CDR2 SVGIG (reference sequence). The CDR3 covers 13 residues. The CDR3 DNA reads TGTGCCTGGACCCCGGGGACAGACTATGGCTACACCTTC. Amino acid sequence: CAWTPGTDYGYTF.

This clone has just one count. V gene TRBV9 combines with J gene TRBJ2-1; no firm D call. Trimming left V 0 bases short and J 10 bases short, with 11 bases between. The germline V gene encodes CDR1 SGDLS and CDR2 YYNGEE. The CDR3 totals 13 residues. DNA for the CDR3: TGTGCCAGCAGCGTAGGACCCACGGAAGAGCAGTTCTTC. Its protein is CASSVGPTEEQFF.

This CDR3 reads CASSLAGDSGTQYF. CDR3 nucleotides: TGTGCCAGCAGTTTAGCGGGGGACTCTGGTACGCAGTATTTT. The chain joins TRBV6-5 to TRBJ2-3; TRBD2 aligns across 9 bases. Germline lookup yields CDR1 MNHEY and CDR2 SVGAGI. The V and J ends lost 4 bases and 8 bases, in that order; junction bases with no gene match: 7. The length of the CDR3 is 14 residues.

This chain connects TRBV5-1 to TRBJ1-4, with D hard to call. This CDR3 has 15 amino acids. CDR1 is SGHRS and CDR2 is YFSETQ in the germline V gene. Trimming removed 3 bases from V and 0 bases from J, with 9 bases in between. This CDR3 reads CASSWIGSTNEKLFF. Here the CDR3 DNA reads TGCGCCAGCAGCTGGATCGGGTCAACTAATGAAAAACTGTTTTTT.

The rearrangement joins TRBV5-1 to TRBJ2-7, with 7 bases matching TRBD1. CDR3 length equals 13 residues. The V segment lost 6 bases and the J segment 5 bases; nucleotides outside the gene matches: 8. Germline lookup yields CDR1 SGHRS and CDR2 YFSETQ. This chain's CDR3 is CASTYGTANEQYF. CDR3 DNA sequence: TGCGCCAGCACTTACGGGACAGCCAACGAGCAGTACTTC.

The chain combines TRBV7-3 with TRBJ1-2, with 7 bases matching TRBD1. V trimming: 5 bases; J trimming: 4 bases; junction bases outside the gene matches: 10. Germline CDR1 is SGHTA and CDR2 is FQGTGA. The CDR3 is 15 amino acids. Here the CDR3 DNA reads TGTGCCAGCAGCCTCAAAGGGGGCGACCGCTATGGCTACACCTTC. Encoded protein: CASSLKGGDRYGYTF.